Detailed here is one TCR beta chain. Germline loops: CDR1 MNHEY, CDR2 SMNVEV (reference sequence). Deletions cut 0 bases from V and 6 bases from J, with 11 bases between. CDR3 length: 14 residues. These data originate in a study of shared clonotypes between healthy human individuals. Terminally differentiated effector memory CD45RA+ cells were excluded by CCR7 positive selection of CD45RO-negative cells. The authors loaded 200 ng DNA, about 30,000 T cell genomes, into sorted-subset replicate PCRs. Sequencing was performed with immunoSEQ multiplex PCR; in TCRdb, only in-frame clones are kept and a portion is missing. The sample yields about 1.9 million clones, around 95% seen once.

The chain joins TRBV27 to TRBJ1-1, with D unresolved. The TCR originated in a man younger than 35 in good health. Some clones in this sample may be carry-over from other donors' samples. Sequencing was performed on naive CD8+ T cells from PBMCs. The CDR3 reads CASSLSPRSAEAFF. The CDR3, as DNA: TGTGCCAGCAGTTTATCGCCGAGAAGCGCTGAAGCTTTCTTT.